This entry features one T cell receptor (beta chain) sequence. The antigen is not known. This record belongs to a study of T cells in Graves' hyperthyroidism and ophthalmopathy. Researchers amplified the TCR beta CDR3 regions from RNA transcripts. First-round RT-PCR with HTBI primers amplified the TCR CDR3 region. TCRdb reprocessed the multiplex PCR reads via MiXCR and lists one record per CDR3 protein. This sample has about 420,000 distinct CDR3 sequences, with approximately 14% found just once. V lost 0 bases and J 9 bases, leaving 7 bases between the germline ends. The length of the CDR3 is 12 residues. Germline lookup yields CDR1 SGDLS and CDR2 YYNGEE. Study-wide points: In validation, the model predicted ophthalmopathy. These predictions came a median around 5.9 months before onset.

Investigators excluded patients with uncontrolled infection, other autoimmune disease, pregnancy or lactation. Orbital computed tomography and thyroid ultrasound, together with serum TRAb and thyroxine and clinical symptoms, were used for diagnoses. Using 10 ml of fresh peripheral blood, PBMCs were prepared. The clonotype originates from a young woman with Graves' hyperthyroidism. The chain has TRBV9 and TRBJ2-1; no clear D gene. What was sequenced was blood. The CDR3 sequence is CASSVGQSEQFF. The CDR3 nucleotides read TGTGCCAGCAGCGTAGGGCAAAGTGAGCAGTTCTTC.